The clone carrying this T cell receptor beta chain appeared many times. Its specificity is not known. This sample was included in a study of neurological immune-mediated disorders. Study results and limitations: Subjects shared no identical expanded-clone CDR3 amino acid sequences, suggesting private TCR-beta repertoires in all groups. The highest TCR clonal expansion occurred in HTLV-1-associated myelopathy; multiple sclerosis fell below healthy controls.

The cDNA was synthesized by means of template-switch 5'RACE, which was carried out with 10-nucleotide random UMIs. TCRdb re-analysed the 5' RACE reads in MiXCR, keeping a single row per CDR3 protein. The table lists about 14,000 distinct CDR3 sequences, approximately 13% of them singletons. The germline gives CDR1 SGHVS, CDR2 FQNEAQ. The CDR3 is 16 amino acids. Trimming stripped 1 base from V and 0 bases from J, with 11 bases between. Sequencing was performed on CD8+ T cells from blood. This receptor was obtained from a female donor with HTLV-1-associated myelopathy (HAM/TSP). The chain links TRBV7-8 to TRBJ2-3; D unclear. In nucleotides, the CDR3 is TGTGCCAGCAGCTTAGTGGTCAACCCTAGCACAGATACGCAGTATTTT. Protein product: CASSLVVNPSTDTQYF.